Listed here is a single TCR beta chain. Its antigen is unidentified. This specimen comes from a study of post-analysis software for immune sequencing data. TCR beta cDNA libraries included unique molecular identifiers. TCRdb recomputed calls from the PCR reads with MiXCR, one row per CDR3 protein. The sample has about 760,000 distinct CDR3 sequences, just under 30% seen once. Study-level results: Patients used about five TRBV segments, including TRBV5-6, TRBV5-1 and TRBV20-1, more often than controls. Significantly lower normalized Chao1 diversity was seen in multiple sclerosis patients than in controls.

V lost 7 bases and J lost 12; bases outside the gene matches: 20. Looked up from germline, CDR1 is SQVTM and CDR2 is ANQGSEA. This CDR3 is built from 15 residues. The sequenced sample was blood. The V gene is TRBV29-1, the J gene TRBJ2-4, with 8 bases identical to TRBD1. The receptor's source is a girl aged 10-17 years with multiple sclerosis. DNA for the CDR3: TGCAGCGCTGGATCGACAGGGGTGGGGAGAATGGGTCAGTACTTC. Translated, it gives CSAGSTGVGRMGQYF.